The T cell receptor beta chain described here comes from a study of OX40 agonist ivuxolimab in advanced cancers. Study-level findings and limits: Among T cells, CD8+ cells averaged more expanded clones than CD4+ cells. The study observed clonal expansion of CD4+ and CD8+ blood T cells by week 6 at 0.1 to 3.0 mg/kg.

This CDR3 has 13 amino acids. Trimming pared 1 base from V and 6 bases from J, leaving 7 bases between. Germline CDR1 SGDLS, CDR2 YYNGEE. Profiled with immunoSEQ multiplex PCR; TCRdb holds only in-frame clones, not every one. The sample includes around 95,000 clones, under 95% seen only once; the top ten take approximately 0.55%. This clone was detected only a few times. Its specificity is unknown. Enrollment shut out patients with autoimmune disease history or systemic immunosuppression. The receptor was isolated from an adult with an advanced solid tumor such as melanoma, head and neck, liver or kidney cancer. The chain carries TRBV9 and TRBJ2-2; D remains unclear. Material: CD4+ or CD8+ T cells sorted from blood, obtained in a trial of the OX40 agonist ivuxolimab. The CDR3 bases are TGTGCCAGCAGCGTAATCAGCTCCGGGGAGCTGTTTTTT. Translating gives CASSVISSGELFF.